What follows describes a single TCR beta chain. The antigen is unknown. RNA, at about 0.5 to 1 ug, was reverse transcribed with random hexamers. One entry per CDR3 protein results from TCRdb running MiXCR on the immunoSEQ multiplex PCR reads. The table has approximately 26,000 distinct CDR3 sequences, 94% seen once; the top ten hold about 0.27%. The data belong to a study of CD8 T cells in Susac syndrome. Study observations and caveats: Only a relatively small number of individuals were included in the TCR sequencing and HLA analysis.

Trimming left V 2 bases short and J 4 bases short, with 11 bases between. Germline-derived CDR1 and CDR2 are SQVTM and ANQGSEA. This CDR3 region has 13 residues. The V and J genes are TRBV29-1 and TRBJ2-5; no clear D gene. The sequence was obtained from a human donor in good health. Sequencing was carried out using CD8+ T cells from PBMCs. CDR3 region: CSVEYSTLETQYF. The CDR3 nucleotides read TGCAGCGTTGAATACAGCACTCTAGAGACCCAGTACTTC.